One and the same sample provided the 19 T cell receptor beta chains below, sequenced in a study of blood T cells in healthy people across ages. A second PCR of roughly 7 to 11 cycles used a sample-barcoded 5' primer and a J-beta primer mix. Via MiXCR, TCRdb re-called the 5' RACE reads, giving one row per CDR3 protein. The sample contains about 1.7 million distinct CDR3 sequences, 28% of which appear only once. The sequenced material came from blood. The receptors originated from a woman younger than 45 in good health.

The chain employs TRBV11-3 and TRBJ2-7; TRBD1 aligns across 8 bases. The V and J ends lost 5 bases and 5 bases, in that order; junction bases with no gene match: 11. This CDR3 is built from 15 residues. CDR1 SGHNT and CDR2 YENEEA come from the germline V gene. The CDR3, as DNA: TGTGCCAGCAGCCTAGGACAGGGCGGCCACCACGAGCAGTACTTC. The encoded protein is CASSLGQGGHHEQYF.

The chain uses TRBV20-1 and TRBJ1-4, with D unresolved. CDR1 and CDR2 (germline): DFQATT, SNEGSKA (reference sequence). V was cut by 4 bases and J by 2 bases, with 5 bases left in between. The CDR3 runs 12 residues. The CDR3 coding sequence is TGCAGTGCTATGGACACTAATGAAAAACTGTTTTTT. This sequence encodes CSAMDTNEKLFF.

This clonotype was found many times. This chain connects TRBV24-1 to TRBJ2-1; tentatively, D is TRBD2 (5 bases). Germline assignment: CDR1 KGHDR and CDR2 SFDVKD. V gave up 5 bases and J gave up 9 bases, with 7 bases separating them. The CDR3 consists of 11 residues. The CDR3 here is CATSARGEQFF. In nucleotides, the CDR3 is TGTGCCACCAGTGCACGGGGTGAGCAGTTCTTC.

Turning to this clonotype: Sequence at one end of the junction differs from germline and may be a read error. The chain is built from TRBV3-1 and TRBJ2-5; 10 positions agree with TRBD1. Per germline, CDR1 LGHDT and CDR2 YNNKEL (reference sequence). CDR3 length equals 13 residues. This chain's CDR3 is CVSRTGGGETQYF. CDR3 nucleotides: TGTGTCAGCAGGACAGGGGGAGGAGAGACCCAGTACTTC.

The sample holds a few counts of this clonotype. This chain links TRBV7-9 with TRBJ2-1; D possibly corresponds to TRBD2 (5 bases). V shed 8 bases and J shed 3 bases, with 8 bases lying between them. The CDR3 runs 12 residues. In germline, CDR1 is SEHNR, CDR2 FQNEAQ (reference sequence). DNA for the CDR3: TGTGCCAGCGGGAGCATCTACAATGAGCAGTTCTTC. This codes for CASGSIYNEQFF.

This chain's CDR3 is CAINSGIEDTEAFF. CDR3 nucleotides: TGTGCCATCAACTCGGGTATCGAGGACACTGAAGCTTTCTTT. The V and J genes are TRBV10-3 and TRBJ1-1; D is unresolved. Germline V gene data show CDR1 as ENHRY and CDR2 as SYGVKD. This CDR3 comprises 14 residues. Trimming cost V 7 bases and J 3 bases, with 15 bases left between them.

The chain employs TRBV20-1 and TRBJ2-3; D is perhaps TRBD2 (6 bases). This CDR3 is built from 14 residues. The germline gives CDR1 DFQATT, CDR2 SNEGSKA (reference sequence). The V end was cut by 4 bases, the J end by 0 bases, with 11 bases between. CDR3 nucleotide sequence: TGCAGTGCTATGGGGACTTCCAGCACAGATACGCAGTATTTT. Its translation is CSAMGTSSTDTQYF.

This clonotype showed up many times. The V gene is TRBV6-5, the J gene TRBJ2-1, with D unclear. There are 15 residues in the CDR3. In germline, CDR1 is MNHEY, CDR2 SVGAGI. V was clipped by 6 bases and J by 2 bases, with 14 bases between them. CDR3 bases: TGTGCCAGCAGCATATCTAGTTTCCCCTACAATGAGCAGTTCTTC. This gives the protein CASSISSFPYNEQFF.

This clonotype was seen more than once but under ten times. The rearrangement joins TRBV20-1 to TRBJ2-5; D gene uncertain. The V end lost 6 bases, the J end lost 2 bases, and 19 bases lay between the germline ends. Germline CDR1 DFQATT, CDR2 SNEGSKA (reference sequence). The CDR3 has 15 residues. For the CDR3, the DNA is TGCAGTGCCCATGGACCTACTAAGAGTCAAGAGACCCAGTACTTC. Its protein product is CSAHGPTKSQETQYF.

In its sample, this clonotype was seen many times. The J gene is TRBJ2-7, the V gene TRBV10-2; 9 bases fit TRBD1. The V segment lost 8 bases and the J segment 2 bases; nucleotides outside the gene matches: 7. Germline V gene data show CDR1 as WSHSY and CDR2 as SAAADI. This CDR3 spans 14 amino acids. This CDR3 reads CASQDRGIPYEQYF. CDR3 bases: TGCGCCAGCCAGGACAGGGGTATCCCCTACGAGCAGTACTTC.

This clonotype was detected only a few times. The chain employs TRBV20-1 and TRBJ2-4; 13 positions match TRBD2. Germline V CDR1 and CDR2: DFQATT, SNEGSKA (reference sequence). There are 15 residues in the CDR3. V trimming: 6 bases; J trimming: 3 bases; junction bases outside the gene matches: 5. The CDR3, as DNA: TGCAGTGCAACCGGGACTAGCGGGGACAAAAACATTCAGTACTTC. Its translation is CSATGTSGDKNIQYF.

The chain is built from TRBV7-2 and TRBJ1-5; D not resolved. This CDR3 is 14 amino acids long. Per germline, CDR1 SGHTA and CDR2 FQGNSA. V shed 6 bases and J shed 4 bases, with 13 bases lying between them. CDR3 protein: CASSILGGNQPQHF. CDR3 coding DNA: TGTGCCAGCAGTATCCTTGGTGGAAATCAGCCCCAGCATTTT.

This sequence joins TRBV5-1 and TRBJ1-4; maybe TRBD1 (6 bases). The V end lost 4 bases, the J end lost 7 bases, and 14 bases lay between the germline ends. The CDR3 covers 14 residues. Germline V gene lookup returns CDR1 SGHRS and CDR2 YFSETQ. Written as DNA, the CDR3 is TGCGCCAGCAGCCAGACAGGCTACGGTGAAAAACTGTTTTTT. It translates to CASSQTGYGEKLFF.

This clonotype was recorded once. The rearrangement links TRBV6-5 to TRBJ1-5; no clear D. Germline CDR1 and CDR2: MNHEY and SVGAGI. V lost 0 bases and J 4 bases, leaving 7 bases between the germline ends. The CDR3 runs to 14 residues. The CDR3 region has the DNA TGTGCCAGCAGTTACTCGGGCGAAAATCAGCCCCAGCATTTT. Translated, it gives CASSYSGENQPQHF.

This clonotype was counted ten times or more. J is TRBJ2-5 and V is TRBV6-5; TRBD2 is a possible D gene (5 bases). The CDR3 loop spans 14 amino acids. V was pared by 0 bases and J by 1 base, with 6 bases between. The V gene's germline CDR1 is MNHEY and CDR2 SVGAGI. The CDR3 region has the DNA TGTGCCAGCAGTTACTCGGGAGTCCAAGAGACCCAGTACTTC. This translates into CASSYSGVQETQYF.

The chain carries TRBV28 and TRBJ1-2; TRBD1 is a possible D gene (5 bases). V lost 10 bases and J lost 1, with 16 bases in between. The CDR3 spans 14 residues. Germline V gene sequence: CDR1 MDHEN, CDR2 SYDVKM. The CDR3 DNA follows: TGTGCCATCCAGGGAAAGGGCCTTAACTATGGCTACACCTTC. Translated: CAIQGKGLNYGYTF.

The chain combines TRBV28 with TRBJ2-2; the match to TRBD2 covers 8 bases. Germline values: CDR1 MDHEN, CDR2 SYDVKM. The CDR3 has 15 residues. Germline trimming cut 8 bases from V and 1 base from J; bases unmatched to any gene: 6. The CDR3 DNA sequence: TGTGCCAGCGAAACTAGCGGACTGAACACCGGGGAGCTGTTTTTT. Protein sequence: CASETSGLNTGELFF.

This clonotype has more than one count but fewer than ten. The V and J genes are TRBV5-1 and TRBJ2-1; 8 bases fit TRBD2. CDR1 and CDR2 (germline): SGHRS, YFSETQ. The trim removed 2 bases at V and 7 bases at J, leaving 5 bases unmatched. The CDR3 loop spans 14 amino acids. CDR3 residues: CASSLAGAWNEQFF. CDR3 DNA: TGCGCCAGCAGCTTAGCGGGAGCTTGGAATGAGCAGTTCTTC.

This clonotype has a count of ten or more. The chain is built from TRBV12-3 or TRBV12-4 and TRBJ2-7, with a possible D match to TRBD2 (7 bases). V lost 8 bases to trimming and J lost 2 bases, with 19 bases between them. CDR3 length: 15 amino acids. CDR3 sequence: CASSGLGGPPYEQYF. The CDR3 nucleotides read TGTGCCAGCTCCGGGTTGGGGGGGCCACCCTACGAGCAGTACTTC.